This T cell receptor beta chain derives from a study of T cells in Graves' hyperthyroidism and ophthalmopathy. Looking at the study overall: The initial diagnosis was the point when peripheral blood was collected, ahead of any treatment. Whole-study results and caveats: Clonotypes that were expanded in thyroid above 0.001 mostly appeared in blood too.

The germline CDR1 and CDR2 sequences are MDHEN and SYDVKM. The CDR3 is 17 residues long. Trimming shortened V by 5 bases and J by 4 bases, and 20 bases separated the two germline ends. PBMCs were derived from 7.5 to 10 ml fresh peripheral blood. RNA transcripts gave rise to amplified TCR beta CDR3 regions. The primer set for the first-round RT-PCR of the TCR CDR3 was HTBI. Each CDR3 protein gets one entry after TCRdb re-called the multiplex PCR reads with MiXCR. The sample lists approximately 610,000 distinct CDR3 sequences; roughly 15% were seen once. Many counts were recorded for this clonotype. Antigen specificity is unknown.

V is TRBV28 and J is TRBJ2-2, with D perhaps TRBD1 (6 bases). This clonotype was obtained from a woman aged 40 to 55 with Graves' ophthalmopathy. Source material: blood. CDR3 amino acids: CASSDMSGQGPTGELFF. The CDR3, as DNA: TGTGCCAGCAGTGATATGTCCGGTCAGGGGCCCACCGGGGAGCTGTTTTTT.